This TCR beta chain was sequenced in a study of blood T cell repertoires in COVID-19. Study context: In each case, the material was cDNA or gDNA derived from T cells, B-cell-depleted T cells, or PBMCs.

V lost 6 bases, J lost 1 base, and 12 bases stayed unmatched. Germline assignment: CDR1 WNHNN and CDR2 SYGVQD (reference sequence). The CDR3 contains 18 residues. This clone has a handful of counts. Assay used: immunoSEQ multiplex PCR; TCRdb lists only in-frame clones, some missing. Among around 290,000 clones, over 75% were seen once, and the ten largest hold approximately 7.8%. The sequence was obtained from a woman aged 45-60 years who had recovered from COVID-19. The chain recombines TRBV10-1 with TRBJ2-5; 12 nucleotides agree with TRBD2. Sequenced input: peripheral blood. This CDR3 reads CASSQTSGGSGGQETQYF. In DNA, the CDR3 is TGCGCCAGCAGCCAGACTAGCGGGGGCTCTGGGGGCCAAGAGACCCAGTACTTC.